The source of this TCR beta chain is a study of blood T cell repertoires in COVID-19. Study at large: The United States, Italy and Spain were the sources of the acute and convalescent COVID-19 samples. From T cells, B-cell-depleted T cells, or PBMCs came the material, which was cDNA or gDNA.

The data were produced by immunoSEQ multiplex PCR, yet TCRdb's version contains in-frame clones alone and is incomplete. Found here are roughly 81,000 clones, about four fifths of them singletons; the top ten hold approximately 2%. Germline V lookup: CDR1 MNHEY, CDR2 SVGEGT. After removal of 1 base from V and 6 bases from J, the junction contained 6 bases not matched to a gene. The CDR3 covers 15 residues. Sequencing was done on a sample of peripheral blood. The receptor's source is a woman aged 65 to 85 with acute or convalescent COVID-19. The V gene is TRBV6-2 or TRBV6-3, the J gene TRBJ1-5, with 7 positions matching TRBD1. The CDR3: CASSYFYTGAQPQHF. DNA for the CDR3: TGTGCCAGCAGTTACTTTTATACAGGGGCTCAGCCCCAGCATTTT.